This is a list of T cell receptor beta chains from one sample in a study of T cell changes during pregnancy in multiple sclerosis. TCRdb's table, derived via immunoSEQ multiplex PCR, lists solely in-frame clones and lacks some. The sample lists 25,000 to 35,000 clones, 89% seen once, with about 11% in the top ten. The source material was CD8+ T cells from peripheral blood mononuclear cells, sampled in the second trimester of pregnancy. The receptors here all came from a female donor with multiple sclerosis, enrolled in a pregnancy study. Each CDR3 is given with its conserved first and last residue. Fields, in order: J gene, D gene, V gene, clone size, CDR3 protein, CDR3 DNA. The D gene is left open where the match is weak. Clone size is shown for a subset of rows, as once, few, many or a class of expanded clone.

J: TRBJ2-6
D: TRBD2
V: TRBV7-9
size: -
CDR3: CASSLPVNREAGANVLTF
DNA: TGTGCCAGCAGCTTACCCGTTAACCGGGAGGCTGGGGCCAACGTCCTGACTTTC

J: TRBJ2-2
D: -
V: TRBV27
size: -
CDR3: CASSLGPTGELFF
DNA: TGTGCCAGCAGTTTAGGGCCCACCGGGGAGCTGTTTTTT

J: TRBJ1-6
D: TRBD1
V: TRBV19
size: -
CDR3: CASSRETGANSPLHF
DNA: TGTGCCAGTAGTCGCGAGACAGGGGCTAATTCACCCCTCCACTTT

J: TRBJ1-2
D: TRBD1
V: TRBV5-1
size: -
CDR3: CASSLTFDRGPYGYTF
DNA: TGCGCCAGCAGCTTGACATTCGACAGGGGGCCATATGGCTACACCTTC

J: TRBJ2-1
D: TRBD2
V: TRBV15
size: few
CDR3: CATSRGGSPSNEQFF
DNA: TGTGCCACCAGCAGAGGCGGGAGTCCCTCCAATGAGCAGTTCTTC

J: TRBJ2-7
D: -
V: TRBV6-1
size: -
CDR3: CASSPDTLPYEQYF
DNA: TGTGCCAGCAGTCCTGACACCCTTCCCTACGAGCAGTACTTC

J: TRBJ2-3
D: TRBD2
V: TRBV27
size: medium-sized
CDR3: CASGAGGPDTQYF
DNA: TGTGCCAGCGGGGCGGGGGGCCCGGATACGCAGTATTTT

J: TRBJ1-3
D: TRBD1
V: TRBV5-1
size: -
CDR3: CASTAGTGGNTIYF
DNA: TGCGCCAGCACCGCCGGGACAGGGGGAAACACCATATATTTT

J: TRBJ2-2
D: TRBD2
V: TRBV7-6
size: many
CDR3: CASSLSTSGSITGELFF
DNA: TGTGCCAGCAGCTTATCAACTAGCGGGAGTATCACCGGGGAGCTGTTTTTT

J: TRBJ2-7
D: TRBD1
V: TRBV7-8
size: -
CDR3: CASSSRTGASSYEQYF
DNA: TGTGCCAGCAGCTCCCGGACAGGTGCAAGTTCCTACGAGCAGTACTTC

J: TRBJ1-1
D: -
V: TRBV7-2
size: -
CDR3: CASIENRAANTEAFF
DNA: TGTGCCAGCATCGAAAACAGGGCGGCGAACACTGAAGCTTTCTTT

J: TRBJ1-1
D: -
V: TRBV7-3
size: -
CDR3: CASSLTGTSSQAFF
DNA: TGTGCCAGCAGCTTAACAGGGACATCCTCCCAAGCTTTCTTT

J: TRBJ2-1
D: -
V: TRBV9
size: -
CDR3: CASSVRAARGSYNEQFF
DNA: TGTGCCAGCAGCGTACGGGCAGCCAGGGGCTCCTACAATGAGCAGTTCTTC

J: TRBJ1-5
D: -
V: TRBV19
size: -
CDR3: CASRAREPNQPQHF
DNA: TGTGCCAGTAGGGCGCGGGAACCAAATCAGCCCCAGCATTTT

J: TRBJ2-7
D: TRBD1
V: TRBV7-8
size: medium-sized
CDR3: CASAKGTAYEQYF
DNA: TGTGCCAGCGCCAAAGGGACAGCTTACGAGCAGTACTTC

J: TRBJ2-3
D: TRBD2
V: TRBV9
size: -
CDR3: CASSLSGSPDTQYF
DNA: TGTGCCAGCAGCCTAAGCGGGAGCCCAGATACGCAGTATTTT

J: TRBJ2-1
D: TRBD2
V: TRBV5-4
size: -
CDR3: CASSLRSGRAGRDEQFF
DNA: TGTGCCAGCAGCTTAAGAAGCGGGAGGGCCGGTCGAGATGAGCAGTTCTTC

J: TRBJ1-1
D: -
V: TRBV5-1
size: -
CDR3: CASSITGNTEAFF
DNA: TGCGCCAGCAGTATAACAGGGAACACTGAAGCTTTCTTT

J: TRBJ1-4
D: TRBD1
V: TRBV5-1
size: -
CDR3: CASSPLDRGRGEKLFF
DNA: TGCGCCAGCAGCCCCCTGGACAGGGGGCGAGGCGAAAAACTGTTTTTT

J: TRBJ2-5
D: -
V: TRBV5-6
size: -
CDR3: CASSSGLTRDF
DNA: TGTGCCAGCAGTTCCGGACTGACTCGGGACTTC

J: TRBJ2-6
D: TRBD1
V: TRBV28
size: -
CDR3: CASSSLQGTGANVLTF
DNA: TGTGCCAGCAGTTCGCTACAGGGGACTGGGGCCAACGTCCTGACTTTC

J: TRBJ1-1
D: TRBD1
V: TRBV9
size: few
CDR3: CASSVGQESEAFF
DNA: TGTGCCAGCAGCGTCGGACAGGAATCAGAAGCTTTCTTT

J: TRBJ2-2
D: -
V: TRBV15
size: -
CDR3: CATSRPSDRRGNTGELFF
DNA: TGTGCCACCAGCAGACCTTCCGACAGACGCGGGAACACCGGGGAGCTGTTTTTT

J: TRBJ1-2
D: TRBD1
V: TRBV7-2
size: -
CDR3: CASSPSLLQGARGYTF
DNA: TGTGCCAGCAGCCCCAGCCTACTACAGGGGGCGAGAGGCTACACCTTC

J: TRBJ2-1
D: TRBD2
V: TRBV7-2
size: -
CDR3: CASSPGTSGTHSYNEQFF
DNA: TGTGCCAGCAGCCCCGGGACTAGCGGGACCCACTCCTACAATGAGCAGTTCTTC

J: TRBJ1-5
D: TRBD1
V: TRBV2
size: -
CDR3: CASSPTNRDRVYSNQPQHF
DNA: TGTGCCAGCAGTCCAACCAACCGGGACAGGGTTTATAGCAATCAGCCCCAGCATTTT

J: TRBJ2-2
D: TRBD1
V: TRBV7-6
size: -
CDR3: CASSVSGGTGELFF
DNA: TGTGCCAGCAGCGTATCAGGGGGTACCGGGGAGCTGTTTTTT

J: TRBJ2-7
D: -
V: TRBV6-6
size: -
CDR3: CASSPRTVYEQYF
DNA: TGTGCCAGCAGCCCCAGGACAGTTTACGAGCAGTACTTC

J: TRBJ2-7
D: TRBD2
V: TRBV27
size: -
CDR3: CASSGTSGSYEQYF
DNA: TGTGCCAGCAGCGGGACTAGCGGAAGCTACGAGCAGTACTTC

J: TRBJ2-3
D: -
V: TRBV2
size: -
CDR3: CASRKGGDTDTQYF
DNA: TGTGCCAGCAGAAAGGGGGGGGACACAGATACGCAGTATTTT

J: TRBJ2-7
D: TRBD1
V: TRBV9
size: -
CDR3: CASSPRDRVYEQYF
DNA: TGTGCCAGCTCGCCCCGGGACAGGGTCTACGAGCAGTACTTC

J: TRBJ2-1
D: -
V: TRBV4-2
size: -
CDR3: CASSQAGNEQFF
DNA: TGTGCCAGCAGCCAAGCGGGAAATGAGCAGTTCTTC

J: TRBJ2-1
D: -
V: TRBV19
size: -
CDR3: CASRGHLGQFF
DNA: TGTGCCAGCAGGGGACATTTAGGGCAGTTCTTC

J: TRBJ2-1
D: TRBD2
V: TRBV30
size: -
CDR3: CAWSVTLGGNEQFF
DNA: TGTGCCTGGAGTGTAACACTGGGAGGGAATGAGCAGTTCTTC

J: TRBJ2-5
D: TRBD2
V: TRBV7-3
size: -
CDR3: CASSRSGGGMETQYF
DNA: TGTGCCAGCAGCCGCTCCGGCGGGGGGATGGAGACCCAGTACTTC

J: TRBJ1-1
D: -
V: TRBV6-7
size: once
CDR3: CASSGPGVRAFF
DNA: TGTGCCAGCAGTGGCCCGGGGGTCCGGGCTTTCTTT

J: TRBJ2-7
D: TRBD1
V: TRBV5-6
size: -
CDR3: CASSFHRGREQYF
DNA: TGTGCCAGCAGCTTCCACAGGGGGCGCGAGCAGTACTTC

J: TRBJ2-7
D: -
V: TRBV27
size: -
CDR3: CASSLRGGSSYEQYF
DNA: TGTGCCAGCAGTTTAAGGGGGGGTAGCTCCTACGAGCAGTACTTC

J: TRBJ2-7
D: TRBD1
V: TRBV11-2
size: -
CDR3: CASSQTGTGKNEQYF
DNA: TGTGCCAGCAGCCAAACCGGGACAGGGAAGAACGAGCAGTACTTC

J: TRBJ1-1
D: TRBD1
V: TRBV27
size: -
CDR3: CASSFRDRDGTEAFF
DNA: TGTGCCAGCAGTTTCCGGGACAGGGACGGGACTGAAGCTTTCTTT

J: TRBJ1-4
D: TRBD1
V: TRBV19
size: -
CDR3: CASSSRDRGLSNEKLFF
DNA: TGTGCCAGTAGTAGCCGGGACAGGGGGCTCTCGAATGAAAAACTGTTTTTT